This T cell receptor beta chain was profiled in a study of blood T cell dynamics during melanoma immunotherapy. Study-wide background: Standard first-line treatment here was pembrolizumab or nivolumab plus ipilimumab in metastatic melanoma.

Described time point: week 3, after first cycle of checkpoint inhibitor. Overall study findings and caveats: The study could not tell melanoma-specific clones from general immune activation.

CDR3 size: 14 residues. Per germline, CDR1 MRHNA and CDR2 SNTAGT. J gave up 4 bases and V 8 bases, and 6 bases lay outside the gene matches. Profiled with immunoSEQ multiplex PCR; TCRdb holds only in-frame clones, not every one. The repertoire holds about 14,000 clones, more than 80% seen once, with around 5.3% in the top ten. Points on this clone: Its antigen is currently unknown.

The source of this sequence is a human donor with melanoma. The sequenced sample was blood, obtained from a patient treated with checkpoint blockade. The rearrangement joins TRBV6-4 to TRBJ2-3; 10 nucleotides align to TRBD1. The CDR3 spells CASRLGQGADTQYF. CDR3 sequence (DNA): TGTGCCAGCCGGTTAGGACAGGGGGCAGATACGCAGTATTTT.